Described below is a single T cell receptor beta chain sequence and its context. This entry is derived from a study of CD8+CD57+ T cells in acquired aplastic anemia. Sequenced patients had shown CD8+CD57+ cell expansion by flow cytometry. None of the patients had been given any therapy when their blood was sampled. Trimming took 5 bases from V and 2 from J, leaving 13 bases between them. Germline V gene sequence: CDR1 SGHNT, CDR2 YENEEA. This CDR3 comprises 15 residues. TCR beta VDJ and CDR3 were profiled, and genomic DNA was the template. TCRdb re-called the reads with MiXCR, one entry per CDR3 protein. This sample has approximately 250,000 distinct CDR3 sequences, with 65% to 90% found just once.

This receptor was taken from a human donor with aplastic anemia. The V gene is TRBV11-3, the J gene TRBJ2-1; D ambiguous. Sequences were obtained from sorted CD4+, CD8+, or CD8+CD57+ T cells (not recorded which) from PBMCs. CDR3 DNA sequence: TGTGCCAGCAGCCAAGAGTTGGGCCCCTACAATGAGCAGTTCTTC. This codes for CASSQELGPYNEQFF.